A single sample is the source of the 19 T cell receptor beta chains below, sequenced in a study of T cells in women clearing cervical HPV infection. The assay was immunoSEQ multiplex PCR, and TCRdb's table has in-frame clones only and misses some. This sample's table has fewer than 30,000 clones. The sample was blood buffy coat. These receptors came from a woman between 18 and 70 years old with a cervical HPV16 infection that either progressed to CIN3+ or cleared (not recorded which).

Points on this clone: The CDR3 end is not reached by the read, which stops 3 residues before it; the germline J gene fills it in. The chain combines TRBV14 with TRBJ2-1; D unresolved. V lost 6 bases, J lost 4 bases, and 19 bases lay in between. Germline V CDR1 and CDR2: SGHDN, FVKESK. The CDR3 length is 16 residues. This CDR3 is CASSLSALSVYNEQFF. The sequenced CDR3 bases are TGTGCCAGCAGTCTTAGTGCGTTAAGTGTTTACAATGAG.

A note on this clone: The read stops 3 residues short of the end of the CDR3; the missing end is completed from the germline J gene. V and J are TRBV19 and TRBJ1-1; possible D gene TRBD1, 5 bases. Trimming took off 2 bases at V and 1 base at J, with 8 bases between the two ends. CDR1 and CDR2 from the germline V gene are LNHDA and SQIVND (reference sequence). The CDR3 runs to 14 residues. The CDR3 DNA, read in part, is TGTGCCAGTAGTATATCAGGGAAGAACACTGAA. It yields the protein CASSISGKNTE. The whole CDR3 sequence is CASSISGKNTEAFF. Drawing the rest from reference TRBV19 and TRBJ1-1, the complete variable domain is DGGITQSPKYLFRKEGQNVTLSCEQNLNHDAMYWYRQDPGQGLRLIYYSQIVNDFQKGDIAEGYSVSREKKESFPLTVTSAQKNPTAFYLCASSISGKNTEAFFGQGTRLTVV.

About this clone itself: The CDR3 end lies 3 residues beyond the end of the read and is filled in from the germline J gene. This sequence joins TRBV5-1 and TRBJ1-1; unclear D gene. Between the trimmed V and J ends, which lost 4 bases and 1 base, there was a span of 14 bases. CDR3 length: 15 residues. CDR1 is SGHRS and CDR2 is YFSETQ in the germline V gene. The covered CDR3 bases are TGCGCCAGCAGCCCCGTGCGGGGATCGAACACTGAA. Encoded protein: CASSPVRGSNTE. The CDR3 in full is CASSPVRGSNTEAFF.

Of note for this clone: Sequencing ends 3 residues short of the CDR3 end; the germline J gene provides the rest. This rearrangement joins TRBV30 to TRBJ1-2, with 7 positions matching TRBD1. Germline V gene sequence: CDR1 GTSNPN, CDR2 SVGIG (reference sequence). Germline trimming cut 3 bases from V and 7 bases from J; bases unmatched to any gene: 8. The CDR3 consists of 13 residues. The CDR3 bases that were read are TGTGCCTGGAGCCGCGGGACAGCTCGTGGC. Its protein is CAWSRGTARG. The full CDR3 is CAWSRGTARGYTF. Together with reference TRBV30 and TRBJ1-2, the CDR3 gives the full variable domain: SQTIHQWPATLVQPVGSPLSLECTVEGTSNPNLYWYRQAAGRGLQLLFYSVGIGQISSEVPQNLSASRPQDRQFILSSKKLLLSDSGFYLCAWSRGTARGYTFGSGTRLTVV.

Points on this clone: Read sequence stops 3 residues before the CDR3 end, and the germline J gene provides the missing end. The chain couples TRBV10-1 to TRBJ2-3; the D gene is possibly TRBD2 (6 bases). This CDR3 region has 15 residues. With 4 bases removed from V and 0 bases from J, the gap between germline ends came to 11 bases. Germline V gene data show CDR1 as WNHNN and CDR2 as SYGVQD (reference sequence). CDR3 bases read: TGCGCCAGCAGTGGGGGGGTGGATAGCACAGATACG. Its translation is CASSGGVDSTDT. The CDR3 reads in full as CASSGGVDSTDTQYF.

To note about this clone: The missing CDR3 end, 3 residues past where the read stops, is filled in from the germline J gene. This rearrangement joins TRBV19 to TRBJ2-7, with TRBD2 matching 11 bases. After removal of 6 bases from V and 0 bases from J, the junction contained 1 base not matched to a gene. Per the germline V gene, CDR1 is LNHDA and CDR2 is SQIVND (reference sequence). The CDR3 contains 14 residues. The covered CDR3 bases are TGTGCCAGTAGAACTAGCGGGAGCTCCTACGAG. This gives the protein CASRTSGSSYE. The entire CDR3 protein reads CASRTSGSSYEQYF.

The CDR3 is CASSEGQQNTEAFF. CDR3 DNA, as far as it was read: TGTGCCAGCAGTGAGGGGCAGCAGAACACTGAA. The V gene is TRBV6-1, the J gene TRBJ1-1, with D possibly TRBD1 on 5 matching bases. The missing CDR3 end, 3 residues past where the read stops, is filled in from the germline J gene. The germline CDR1 and CDR2 sequences are MNHNS and SASEGT. This CDR3 contains 14 residues. V was shortened by 3 bases and J by 1 base, with 9 bases between the two germline ends.

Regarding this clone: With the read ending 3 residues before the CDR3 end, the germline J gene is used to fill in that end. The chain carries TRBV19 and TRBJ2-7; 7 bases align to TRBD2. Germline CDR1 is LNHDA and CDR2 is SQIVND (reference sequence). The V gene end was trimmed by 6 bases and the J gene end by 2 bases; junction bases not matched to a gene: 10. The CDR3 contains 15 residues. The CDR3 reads CASSKSSGSPYEQYF. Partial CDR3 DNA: TGTGCCAGTAGCAAATCTAGCGGCTCGCCCTACGAG.

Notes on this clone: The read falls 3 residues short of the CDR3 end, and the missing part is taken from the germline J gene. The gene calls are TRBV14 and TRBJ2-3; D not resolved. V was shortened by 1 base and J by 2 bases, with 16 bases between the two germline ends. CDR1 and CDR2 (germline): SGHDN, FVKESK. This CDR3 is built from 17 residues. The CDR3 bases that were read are TGTGCCAGCAGCCAAGGTCTACTATATTCCCTCACAGATACG. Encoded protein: CASSQGLLYSLTDT. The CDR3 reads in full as CASSQGLLYSLTDTQYF.

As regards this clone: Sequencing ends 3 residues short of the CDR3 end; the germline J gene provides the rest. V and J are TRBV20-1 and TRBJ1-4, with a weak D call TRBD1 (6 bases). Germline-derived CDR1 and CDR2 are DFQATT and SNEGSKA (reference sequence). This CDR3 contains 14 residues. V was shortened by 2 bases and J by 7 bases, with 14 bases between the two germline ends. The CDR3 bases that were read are TGCAGTGCTAGAACCACAGGGATCAGTGAAAAA. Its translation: CSARTTGISEK. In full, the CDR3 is CSARTTGISEKLFF.

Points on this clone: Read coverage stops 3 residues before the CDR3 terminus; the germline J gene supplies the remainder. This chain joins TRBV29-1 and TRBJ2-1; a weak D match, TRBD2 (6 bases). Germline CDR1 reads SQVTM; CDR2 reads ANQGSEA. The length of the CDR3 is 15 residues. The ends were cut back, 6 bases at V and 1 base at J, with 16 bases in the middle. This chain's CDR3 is CSVRGLQGSYNEQFF. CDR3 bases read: TGCAGCGTGAGGGGACTTCAAGGGTCCTACAATGAG.

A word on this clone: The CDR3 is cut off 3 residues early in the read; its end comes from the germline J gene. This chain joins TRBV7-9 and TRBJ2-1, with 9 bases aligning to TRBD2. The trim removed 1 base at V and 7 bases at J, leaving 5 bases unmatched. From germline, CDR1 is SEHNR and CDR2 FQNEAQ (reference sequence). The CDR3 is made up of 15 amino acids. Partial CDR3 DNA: TGTGCCAGCAGCTTAGTTGCGGGGGGGCGTAATGAG. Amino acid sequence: CASSLVAGGRNE. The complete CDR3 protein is CASSLVAGGRNEQFF.

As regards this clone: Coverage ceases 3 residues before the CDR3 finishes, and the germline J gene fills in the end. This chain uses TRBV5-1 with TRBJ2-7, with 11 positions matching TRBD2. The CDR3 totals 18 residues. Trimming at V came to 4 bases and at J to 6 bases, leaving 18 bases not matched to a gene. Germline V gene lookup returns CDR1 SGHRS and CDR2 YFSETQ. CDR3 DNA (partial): TGCGCCAGCAGCCCCATCCCGACAGGGCCGGGACTAGCGGCCGAG. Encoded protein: CASSPIPTGPGLAAE. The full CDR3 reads CASSPIPTGPGLAAEQYF.

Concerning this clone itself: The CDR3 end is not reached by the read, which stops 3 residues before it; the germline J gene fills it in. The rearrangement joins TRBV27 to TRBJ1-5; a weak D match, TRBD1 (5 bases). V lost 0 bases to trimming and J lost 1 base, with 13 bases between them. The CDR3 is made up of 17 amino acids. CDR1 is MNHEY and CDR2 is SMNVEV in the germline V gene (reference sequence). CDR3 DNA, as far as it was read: TGTGCCAGCAGTTTATCGATCGGGCAGGGAAGCAATCAGCCC. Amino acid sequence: CASSLSIGQGSNQP. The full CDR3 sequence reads CASSLSIGQGSNQPQHF.

CDR3 sequence: CASSAGSNTGELFF. Incomplete CDR3 DNA: TGTGCCAGCAGTGCAGGGTCCAACACCGGGGAG. The rearrangement uses TRBV2 and TRBJ2-2; the D gene is possibly TRBD1 (5 bases). The CDR3 extends 3 residues past the end of the read, so its final part is completed from the germline J gene. The CDR3 has 14 residues. V was shortened by 4 bases and J by 2 bases, with 8 bases between the two germline ends. Germline V gene lookup returns CDR1 SNHLY and CDR2 FYNNEI. Combining the CDR3 with reference TRBV2 and TRBJ2-2 gives the whole variable domain EPEVTQTPSHQVTQMGQEVILRCVPISNHLYFYWYRQILGQKVEFLVSFYNNEISEKSEIFDDQFSVERPDGSNFTLKIRSTKLEDSAMYFCASSAGSNTGELFFGEGSRLTVL.

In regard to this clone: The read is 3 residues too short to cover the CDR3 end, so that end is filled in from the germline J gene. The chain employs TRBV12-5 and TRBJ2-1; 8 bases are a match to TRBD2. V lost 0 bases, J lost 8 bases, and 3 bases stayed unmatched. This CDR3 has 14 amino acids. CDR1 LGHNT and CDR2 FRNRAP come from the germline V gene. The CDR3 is CASGLVQTSDEQFF. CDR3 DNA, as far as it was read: TGTGCTAGTGGTTTGGTACAGACTAGCGATGAG. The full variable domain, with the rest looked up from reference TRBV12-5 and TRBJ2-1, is DARVTQTPRHKVTEMGQEVTMRCQPILGHNTVFWYRQTMMQGLELLAYFRNRAPLDDSGMPKDRFSAEMPDATLATLKIQPSEPRDSAVYFCASGLVQTSDEQFFGPGTRLTVL.

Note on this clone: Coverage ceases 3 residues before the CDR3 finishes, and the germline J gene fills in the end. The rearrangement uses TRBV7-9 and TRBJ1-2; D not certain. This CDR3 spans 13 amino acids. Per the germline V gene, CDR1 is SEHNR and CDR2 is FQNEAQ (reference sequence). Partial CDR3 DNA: TGTGCCAGCAGCTTAGTACCTTTCTACGAC. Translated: CASSLVPFYD. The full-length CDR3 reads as CASSLVPFYDYTF.

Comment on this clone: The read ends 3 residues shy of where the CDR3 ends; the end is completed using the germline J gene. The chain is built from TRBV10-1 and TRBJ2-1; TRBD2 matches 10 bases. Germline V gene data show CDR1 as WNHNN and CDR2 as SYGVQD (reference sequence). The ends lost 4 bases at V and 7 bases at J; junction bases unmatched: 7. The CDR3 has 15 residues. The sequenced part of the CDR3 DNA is TGCGCCAGCAGTGCGAAGGGACTAGCGATGAATGAG. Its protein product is CASSAKGLAMNE. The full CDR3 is CASSAKGLAMNEQFF.

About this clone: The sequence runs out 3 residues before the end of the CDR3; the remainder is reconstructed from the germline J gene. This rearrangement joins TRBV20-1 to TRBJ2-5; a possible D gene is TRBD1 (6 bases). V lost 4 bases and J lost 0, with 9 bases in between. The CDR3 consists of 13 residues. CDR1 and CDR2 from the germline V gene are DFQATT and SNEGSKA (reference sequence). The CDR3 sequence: CSATGVDQETQYF. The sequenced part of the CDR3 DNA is TGCAGTGCTACAGGGGTGGACCAAGAGACC.